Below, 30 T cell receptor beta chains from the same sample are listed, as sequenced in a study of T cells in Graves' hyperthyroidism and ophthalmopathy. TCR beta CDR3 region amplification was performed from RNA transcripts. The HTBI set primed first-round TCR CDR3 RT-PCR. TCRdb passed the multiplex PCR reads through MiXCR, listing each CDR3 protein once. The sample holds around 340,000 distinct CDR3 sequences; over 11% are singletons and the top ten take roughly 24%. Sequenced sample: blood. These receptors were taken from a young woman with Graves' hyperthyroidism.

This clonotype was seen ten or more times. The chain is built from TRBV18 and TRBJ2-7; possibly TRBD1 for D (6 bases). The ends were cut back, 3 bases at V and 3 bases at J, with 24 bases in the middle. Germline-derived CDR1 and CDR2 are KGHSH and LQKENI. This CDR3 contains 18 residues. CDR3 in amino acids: CASSPPTHLRTAFYEQYF. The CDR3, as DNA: TGTGCCAGCTCACCCCCAACCCACTTACGGACAGCATTCTACGAGCAGTACTTC.

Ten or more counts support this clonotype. CDR3 coding DNA: TGTGCCAGCAGCTTACGTGAGGGTGGCAAAAACATTCAGTACTTC. Translated: CASSLREGGKNIQYF. The chain is built from TRBV7-2 and TRBJ2-4; TRBD2 might be the D (5 bases). V dropped 2 bases and J dropped 3 bases, with 11 bases sitting between them. Germline lookup yields CDR1 SGHTA and CDR2 FQGNSA. The CDR3 is 15 amino acids.

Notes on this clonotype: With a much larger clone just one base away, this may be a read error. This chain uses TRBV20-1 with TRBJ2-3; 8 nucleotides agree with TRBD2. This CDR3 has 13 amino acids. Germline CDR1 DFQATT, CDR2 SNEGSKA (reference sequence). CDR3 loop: CSVGAGVADTHYF. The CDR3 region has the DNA TGCAGTGTAGGAGCGGGAGTGGCAGATACGCACTATTTT.

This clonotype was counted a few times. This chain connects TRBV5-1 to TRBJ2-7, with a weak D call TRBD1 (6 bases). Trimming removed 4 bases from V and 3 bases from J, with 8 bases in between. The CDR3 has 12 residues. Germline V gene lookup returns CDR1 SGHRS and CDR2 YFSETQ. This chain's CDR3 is CASSTDSYEQYF. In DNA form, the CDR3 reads TGCGCCAGCAGCACGGACAGCTACGAGCAGTACTTC.

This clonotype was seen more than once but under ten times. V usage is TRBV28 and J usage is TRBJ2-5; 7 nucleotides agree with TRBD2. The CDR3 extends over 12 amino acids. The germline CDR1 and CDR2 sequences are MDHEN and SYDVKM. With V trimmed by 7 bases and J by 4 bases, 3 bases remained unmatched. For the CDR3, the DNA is TGTGCCAGCACTTGGGGGGGAGAGACCCAGTACTTC. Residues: CASTWGGETQYF.

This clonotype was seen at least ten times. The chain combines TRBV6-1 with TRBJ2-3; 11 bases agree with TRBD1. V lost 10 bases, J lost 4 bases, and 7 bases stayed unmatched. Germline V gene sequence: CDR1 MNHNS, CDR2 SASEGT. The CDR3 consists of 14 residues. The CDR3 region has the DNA TGTGCCACCCGACCGGGACAGGGGGCAGATACGCAGTATTTT. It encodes CATRPGQGADTQYF.

CDR3 sequence reads: CASRLFTEAFF. The CDR3 nucleotides are TGTGCCAGCCGTCTCTTCACTGAAGCTTTCTTT. This rearrangement joins TRBV2 to TRBJ1-1; D remains unclear. CDR3 length equals 11 residues. Germline lookup yields CDR1 SNHLY and CDR2 FYNNEI. V dropped 8 bases and J dropped 4 bases, with 8 bases sitting between them.

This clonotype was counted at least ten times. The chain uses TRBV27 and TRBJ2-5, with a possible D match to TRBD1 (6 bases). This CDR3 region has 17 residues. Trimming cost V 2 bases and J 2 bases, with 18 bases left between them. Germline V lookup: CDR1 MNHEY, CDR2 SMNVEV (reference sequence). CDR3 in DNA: TGTGCCAGCAGTTTAAGGCGACAGGCCGGGGATCAAGAGACCCAGTACTTC. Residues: CASSLRRQAGDQETQYF.

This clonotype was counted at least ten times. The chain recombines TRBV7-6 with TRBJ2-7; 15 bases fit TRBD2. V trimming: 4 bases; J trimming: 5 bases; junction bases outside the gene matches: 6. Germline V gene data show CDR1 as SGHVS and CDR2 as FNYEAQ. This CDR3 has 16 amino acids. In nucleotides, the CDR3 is TGTGCCAGCAGCTCTGTGGGACTAGCGGGAGGAAACGAGCAGTACTTC. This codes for CASSSVGLAGGNEQYF.

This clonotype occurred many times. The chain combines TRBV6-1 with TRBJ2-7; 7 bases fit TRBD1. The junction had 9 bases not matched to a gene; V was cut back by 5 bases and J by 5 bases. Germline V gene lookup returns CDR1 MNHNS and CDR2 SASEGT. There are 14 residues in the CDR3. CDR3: CASSQRDRVNEQYF. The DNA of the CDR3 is TGTGCCAGCAGTCAACGGGACAGAGTCAACGAGCAGTACTTC.

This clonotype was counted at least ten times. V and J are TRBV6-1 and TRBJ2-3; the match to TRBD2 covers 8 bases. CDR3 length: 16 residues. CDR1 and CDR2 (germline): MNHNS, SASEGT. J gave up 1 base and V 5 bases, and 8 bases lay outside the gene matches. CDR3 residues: CASSPLAGTGTDTQYF. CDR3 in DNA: TGTGCCAGCAGTCCCTTAGCGGGGACGGGCACAGATACGCAGTATTTT.

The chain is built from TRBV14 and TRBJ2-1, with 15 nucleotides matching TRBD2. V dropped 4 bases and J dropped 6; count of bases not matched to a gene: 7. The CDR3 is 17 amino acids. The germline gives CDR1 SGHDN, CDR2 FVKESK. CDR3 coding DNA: TGTGCCAGCAGCCGGACTAGCGGGAGGGATTCCCGCAATGAGCAGTTCTTC. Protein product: CASSRTSGRDSRNEQFF.

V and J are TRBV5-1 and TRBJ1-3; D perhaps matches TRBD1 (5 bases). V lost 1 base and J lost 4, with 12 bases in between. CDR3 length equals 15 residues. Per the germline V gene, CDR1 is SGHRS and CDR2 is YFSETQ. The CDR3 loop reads CASSLSGDGGNTIYF. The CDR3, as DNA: TGCGCCAGCAGCTTGTCGGGGGACGGCGGAAACACCATATATTTT.

The CDR3 spells CASSRDWREKLFF. CDR3 bases: TGTGCCAGCTCCCGGGACTGGCGTGAAAAACTGTTTTTT. This chain links TRBV19 with TRBJ1-4; possibly TRBD1 for D (5 bases). The germline gives CDR1 LNHDA, CDR2 SQIVND (reference sequence). This CDR3 is 13 amino acids long. V was clipped by 9 bases and J by 7 bases, with 15 bases between them.

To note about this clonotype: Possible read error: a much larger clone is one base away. DNA for the CDR3: TGTGCCAGCAGCTTAGGGTATCAGCCCCAGCATTTT. Translation gives CASSLGYQPQHF. The rearrangement links TRBV11-1 to TRBJ1-5; D unclear. The CDR3 has 12 amino acids. V was cut by 1 base and J by 5 bases, with 3 bases left in between. CDR1 SGHAT and CDR2 FQDESV come from the germline V gene (reference sequence).

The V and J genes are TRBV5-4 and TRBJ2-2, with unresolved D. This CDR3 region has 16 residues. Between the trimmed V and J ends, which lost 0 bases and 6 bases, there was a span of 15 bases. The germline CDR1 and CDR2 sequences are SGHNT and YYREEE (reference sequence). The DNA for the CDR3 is TGTGCCAGCAGCTTGGCGGTGGCGGTTGGGCCCGGGGAGCTGTTTTTT. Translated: CASSLAVAVGPGELFF.

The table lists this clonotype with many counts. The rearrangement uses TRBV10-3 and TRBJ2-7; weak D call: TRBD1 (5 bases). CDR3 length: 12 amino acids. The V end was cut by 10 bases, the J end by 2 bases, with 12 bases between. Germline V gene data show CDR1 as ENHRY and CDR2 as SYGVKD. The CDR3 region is CATADRTYEQYF. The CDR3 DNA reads TGTGCCACCGCCGACAGAACCTACGAGCAGTACTTC.

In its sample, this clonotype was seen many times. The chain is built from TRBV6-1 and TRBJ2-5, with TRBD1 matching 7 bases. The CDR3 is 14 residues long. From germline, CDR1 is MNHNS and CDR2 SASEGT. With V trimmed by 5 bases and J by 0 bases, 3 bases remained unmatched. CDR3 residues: CASSSGTDQETQYF. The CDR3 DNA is TGTGCCAGCAGTTCCGGGACAGACCAAGAGACCCAGTACTTC.

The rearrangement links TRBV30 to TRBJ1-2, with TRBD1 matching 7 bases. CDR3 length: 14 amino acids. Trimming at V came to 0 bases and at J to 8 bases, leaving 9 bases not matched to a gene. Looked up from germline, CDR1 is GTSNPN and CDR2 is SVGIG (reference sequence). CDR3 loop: CAWSVRRGGGGYTF. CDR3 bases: TGTGCCTGGAGTGTACGTCGAGGGGGCGGAGGCTACACCTTC.

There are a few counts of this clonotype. The CDR3, as DNA: TGTGCCAGCAGCCCCCCGACTAGCGGGAGGCACAATGAGCAGTTCTTC. Amino acid sequence: CASSPPTSGRHNEQFF. The chain is built from TRBV3-1 and TRBJ2-1; 13 bases map to TRBD2. The CDR3 consists of 16 residues. CDR1 is LGHDT, CDR2 YNNKEL, per germline (reference sequence). The V gene end was trimmed by 4 bases and the J gene end by 5 bases; junction bases not matched to a gene: 5.

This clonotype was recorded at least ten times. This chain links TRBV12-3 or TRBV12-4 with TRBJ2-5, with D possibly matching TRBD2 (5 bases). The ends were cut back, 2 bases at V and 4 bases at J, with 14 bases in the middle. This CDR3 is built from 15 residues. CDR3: CASSLSRADSETQYF. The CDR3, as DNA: TGTGCCAGCAGTTTAAGTAGAGCGGATTCAGAGACCCAGTACTTC.

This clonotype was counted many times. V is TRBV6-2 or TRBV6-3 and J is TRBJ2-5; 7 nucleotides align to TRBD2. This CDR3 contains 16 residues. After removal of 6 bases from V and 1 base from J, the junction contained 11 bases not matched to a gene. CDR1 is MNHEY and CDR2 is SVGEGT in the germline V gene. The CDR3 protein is CASSPLGGRSQETQYF. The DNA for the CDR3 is TGTGCCAGCAGCCCCCTGGGCGGGAGAAGCCAAGAGACCCAGTACTTC.

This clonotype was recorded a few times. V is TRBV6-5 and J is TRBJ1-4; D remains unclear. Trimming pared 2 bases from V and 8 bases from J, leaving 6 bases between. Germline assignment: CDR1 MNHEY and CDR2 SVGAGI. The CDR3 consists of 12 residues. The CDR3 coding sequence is TGTGCCAGCAGTTACGTCGGGGAAAAACTGTTTTTT. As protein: CASSYVGEKLFF.

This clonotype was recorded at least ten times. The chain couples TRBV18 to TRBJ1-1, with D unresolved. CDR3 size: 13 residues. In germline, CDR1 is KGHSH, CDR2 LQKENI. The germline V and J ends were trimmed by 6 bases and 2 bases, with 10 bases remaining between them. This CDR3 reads CASSPDGNTEAFF. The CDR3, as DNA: TGTGCCAGCTCTCCCGACGGTAACACTGAAGCTTTCTTT.

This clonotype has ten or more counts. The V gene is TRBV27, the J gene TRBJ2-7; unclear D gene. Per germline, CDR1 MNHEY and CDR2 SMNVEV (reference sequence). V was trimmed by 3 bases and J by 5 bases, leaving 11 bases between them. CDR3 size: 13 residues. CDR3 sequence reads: CASSLWNRNEQYF. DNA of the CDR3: TGTGCCAGCAGTTTGTGGAACCGCAACGAGCAGTACTTC.

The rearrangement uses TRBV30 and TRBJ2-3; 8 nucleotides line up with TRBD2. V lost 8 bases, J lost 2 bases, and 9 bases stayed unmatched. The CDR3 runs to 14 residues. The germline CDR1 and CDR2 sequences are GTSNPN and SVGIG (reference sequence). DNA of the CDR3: TGTGCCCTCGCGGGGGGCGGCTCCACAGATACGCAGTATTTT. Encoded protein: CALAGGGSTDTQYF.

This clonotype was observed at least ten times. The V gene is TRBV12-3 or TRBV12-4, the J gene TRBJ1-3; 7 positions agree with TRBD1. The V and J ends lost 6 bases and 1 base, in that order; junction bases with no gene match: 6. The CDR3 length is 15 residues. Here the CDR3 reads CASSHTGVSGNTIYF. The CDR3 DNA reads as TGTGCCAGCAGCCATACAGGGGTTTCTGGAAACACCATATATTTT.

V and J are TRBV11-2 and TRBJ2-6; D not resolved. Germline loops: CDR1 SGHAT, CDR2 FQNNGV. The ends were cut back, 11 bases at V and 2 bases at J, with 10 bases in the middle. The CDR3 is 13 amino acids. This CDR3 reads CACESTGANVLTF. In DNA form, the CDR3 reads TGTGCCTGTGAGTCGACTGGGGCCAACGTCCTGACTTTC.

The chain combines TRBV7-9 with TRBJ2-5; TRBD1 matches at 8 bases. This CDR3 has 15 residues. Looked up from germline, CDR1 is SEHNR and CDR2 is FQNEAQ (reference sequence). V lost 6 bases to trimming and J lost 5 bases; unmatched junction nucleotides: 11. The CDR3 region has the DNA TGTGCCAGCAGTGCCCCGGACAGGGCTATGGAGACCCAGTACTTC. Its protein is CASSAPDRAMETQYF.

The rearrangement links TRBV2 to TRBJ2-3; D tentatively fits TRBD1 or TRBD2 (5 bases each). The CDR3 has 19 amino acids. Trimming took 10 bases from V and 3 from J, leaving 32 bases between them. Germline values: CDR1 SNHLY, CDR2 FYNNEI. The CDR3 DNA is TGTGCCATCCAAACAGGAGTGAAGGATAGGCGGCCGGGGACAGATACGCAGTATTTT. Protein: CAIQTGVKDRRPGTDTQYF. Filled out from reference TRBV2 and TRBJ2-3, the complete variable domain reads EPEVTQTPSHQVTQMGQEVILRCVPISNHLYFYWYRQILGQKVEFLVSFYNNEISEKSEIFDDQFSVERPDGSNFTLKIRSTKLEDSAMYFCAIQTGVKDRRPGTDTQYFGPGTRLTVL.